One sample yielded the 20 T cell receptor beta chains listed below, sequenced in a study of blood T cell repertoires in COVID-19. Only in-frame clones appear in the TCRdb table, and some are missing; sequencing was by immunoSEQ multiplex PCR. The sample includes some 190,000 clones, 80% of them seen just once. Sequencing was done on a sample of PBMCs or T cells enriched from blood (not recorded which). These receptors were taken from a man in his 60s who had been exposed to COVID-19.

This sequence joins TRBV14 and TRBJ2-1; the D is unclear. Germline assignment: CDR1 SGHDN and CDR2 FVKESK. V was clipped by 0 bases and J by 4 bases, with 7 bases between them. This CDR3 comprises 14 residues. CDR3 residues: CASSQDSPYNEQFF. The CDR3 DNA is TGTGCCAGCAGCCAAGATTCCCCTTACAATGAGCAGTTCTTC.

The J gene is TRBJ1-2, the V gene TRBV15; tentatively, D is TRBD1 (6 bases). Germline-derived CDR1 and CDR2 are LNHNV and YYDKDF (reference sequence). V was shortened by 0 bases and J by 8 bases, with 19 bases between the two germline ends. This CDR3 has 16 amino acids. This CDR3 is CATSRDTRDRTGGYTF. The CDR3 DNA reads as TGTGCCACCAGCAGAGATACGAGAGACAGGACGGGCGGCTACACCTTC.

The genes are TRBV27 and TRBJ1-1, with 9 bases that match TRBD1. The CDR3 contains 17 residues. J lost 5 bases, V lost 5 bases, and 15 bases had no gene match. Germline CDR1 MNHEY, CDR2 SMNVEV (reference sequence). The DNA of the CDR3 is TGTGCCAGCAGTCCCCGTACACTTACAGGGGGCGGGACTGAAGCTTTCTTT. Its translation is CASSPRTLTGGGTEAFF.

The chain recombines TRBV30 with TRBJ1-1; D is ambiguous. Per germline, CDR1 GTSNPN and CDR2 SVGIG (reference sequence). Trimming removed 1 base at V and 0 bases at J, with 3 bases between. The CDR3 loop spans 12 amino acids. CDR3 residues: CAWSDMNTEAFF. The CDR3 DNA is TGTGCCTGGAGTGATATGAACACTGAAGCTTTCTTT.

The CDR3 region is CASSLWASGSYEQYF. CDR3 bases: TGTGCCAGCAGTTTATGGGCTAGCGGGAGCTACGAGCAGTACTTC. The chain couples TRBV28 to TRBJ2-7; 10 bases fit TRBD2. With 0 bases clipped from V and 3 bases from J, the junction kept 2 bases outside the gene matches. CDR3 length equals 15 residues. CDR1 is MDHEN and CDR2 is SYDVKM in the germline V gene.

The chain joins TRBV19 to TRBJ1-4; D not resolved. V dropped 3 bases and J dropped 0 bases, with 14 bases sitting between them. CDR1 and CDR2 from the germline V gene are LNHDA and SQIVND (reference sequence). The CDR3 spans 17 residues. CDR3 loop: CASSINSGIATNEKLFF. Written as DNA, the CDR3 is TGTGCCAGTAGTATCAATAGCGGCATTGCAACTAATGAAAAACTGTTTTTT.

The CDR3 region is CSVVGGRGGEQYF. The DNA of the CDR3 is TGCAGCGTTGTCGGCGGGAGAGGGGGCGAGCAGTACTTC. The chain carries TRBV29-1 and TRBJ2-7; the D gene is possibly TRBD2 (7 bases). V gave up 4 bases and J gave up 6 bases, with 16 bases separating them. Per the germline V gene, CDR1 is SQVTM and CDR2 is ANQGSEA. CDR3 length: 13 residues.

This chain uses TRBV5-6 with TRBJ2-1, with TRBD1 as a possible D gene (5 bases). V lost 6 bases to trimming and J lost 7 bases, with 20 bases between them. The germline V gene encodes CDR1 SGHDT and CDR2 YYEEEE. This CDR3 spans 15 amino acids. The CDR3 sequence: CASTTGPGAWNEQFF. In DNA form, the CDR3 reads TGTGCCAGCACCACCGGACCTGGGGCTTGGAATGAGCAGTTCTTC.

The V and J genes are TRBV19 and TRBJ1-1; unclear D gene. The CDR3 has 18 amino acids. V gave up 6 bases and J gave up 6 bases, with 29 bases separating them. Per germline, CDR1 LNHDA and CDR2 SQIVND (reference sequence). CDR3: CASSVDYRRGQGGAEAFF. DNA of the CDR3: TGTGCCAGTAGCGTCGACTATCGCCGCGGCCAAGGCGGGGCTGAAGCTTTCTTT.

In its sample, this clone was seen a few times. CDR3 sequence: CASSLGGKTYEQYF. The CDR3, as DNA: TGTGCCAGCAGTTTAGGCGGGAAGACCTACGAGCAGTACTTC. This chain uses TRBV28 with TRBJ2-7, with TRBD2 as a possible D gene (6 bases). Germline loops: CDR1 MDHEN, CDR2 SYDVKM. Trimming pared 2 bases from V and 2 bases from J, leaving 10 bases between. This CDR3 spans 14 amino acids.

The chain is built from TRBV28 and TRBJ1-5; 7 bases are shared with TRBD1. Germline CDR1 MDHEN, CDR2 SYDVKM. The CDR3 totals 17 residues. J lost 0 bases, V lost 5 bases, and 10 bases had no gene match. CDR3 region: CASSPPTGRSSNQPQHF. The CDR3 nucleotides are TGTGCCAGCAGTCCTCCGACAGGGAGGTCTAGCAATCAGCCCCAGCATTTT. Drawing the rest from reference TRBV28 and TRBJ1-5, the complete variable domain is DVKVTQSSRYLVKRTGEKVFLECVQDMDHENMFWYRQDPGLGLRLIYFSYDVKMKEKGDIPEGYSVSREKKERFSLILESASTNQTSMYLCASSPPTGRSSNQPQHFGDGTRLSIL.

Worth noting for this clone: The same CDR3 can be traced to other DNA sequences in this sample. The rearrangement links TRBV28 to TRBJ1-1, with D perhaps matching TRBD1 (5 bases). The germline V gene encodes CDR1 MDHEN and CDR2 SYDVKM. Trimming stripped 0 bases from V and 1 base from J, with 6 bases between. The CDR3 covers 14 residues. As DNA, the CDR3 is TGTGCCAGCAGTTTATGGGGGGGGAACACTGAAGCTTTCTTT. It codes for CASSLWGGNTEAFF.

The J gene is TRBJ2-3, the V gene TRBV24-1, with 7 bases fitting TRBD2. CDR1 is KGHDR and CDR2 is SFDVKD in the germline V gene. The CDR3 covers 15 residues. V was clipped by 2 bases and J by 4 bases; unmatched bases: 5. CDR3 region: CATSDWWGGADTQYF. Written as DNA, the CDR3 is TGTGCCACCAGTGATTGGTGGGGAGGGGCAGATACGCAGTATTTT.

The V call is TRBV14, the J call TRBJ2-3, with D possibly matching TRBD1 (6 bases). Looked up from germline, CDR1 is SGHDN and CDR2 is FVKESK. The CDR3 covers 16 residues. The germline V and J ends were trimmed by 5 bases and 0 bases, with 15 bases remaining between them. CDR3 loop: CASSLGQLPSTDTQYF. The DNA for the CDR3 is TGTGCCAGCAGCTTAGGACAGTTACCTAGCACAGATACGCAGTATTTT. Together with reference TRBV14 and TRBJ2-3, the CDR3 gives the full variable domain: EAGVTQFPSHSVIEKGQTVTLRCDPISGHDNLYWYRRVMGKEIKFLLHFVKESKQDESGMPNNRFLAERTGGTYSTLKVQPAELEDSGVYFCASSLGQLPSTDTQYFGPGTRLTVL.

The CDR3 region is CASSYPSYEQYF. CDR3 DNA sequence: TGTGCCAGCAGTTACCCATCCTACGAGCAGTACTTC. The chain has TRBV6-5 and TRBJ2-7; D gene ambiguous. The CDR3 is made up of 12 amino acids. Per the germline V gene, CDR1 is MNHEY and CDR2 is SVGAGI. V dropped 2 bases and J dropped 1 base, with 3 bases sitting between them.

This clone was counted only a few times. J is TRBJ1-6 and V is TRBV10-3, with D possibly matching TRBD1 (5 bases). CDR1 and CDR2 (germline): ENHRY, SYGVKD. CDR3 length equals 14 residues. Trimming shortened V by 7 bases and J by 9 bases, and 16 bases separated the two germline ends. CDR3 residues: CAITKGLGSSPLHF. DNA for the CDR3: TGTGCCATCACCAAGGGACTTGGGAGTTCACCCCTCCACTTT.

The V and J genes are TRBV9 and TRBJ2-1; 9 nucleotides align to TRBD2. Germline CDR1 SGDLS, CDR2 YYNGEE. This CDR3 contains 16 residues. J lost 8 bases, V lost 0 bases, and 9 bases had no gene match. CDR3 coding DNA: TGTGCCAGCAGCGTAGTGGGTAGCGGGAGAGGGCATGAGCAGTTCTTC. It yields the protein CASSVVGSGRGHEQFF.

The chain couples TRBV6-1 to TRBJ2-7; maybe TRBD1 (5 bases). Deletions cut 0 bases from V and 7 bases from J, with 10 bases between. The CDR3 loop spans 13 amino acids. The V gene's germline CDR1 is MNHNS and CDR2 SASEGT. CDR3 in amino acids: CASSEAGVREQYF. The CDR3 DNA is TGTGCCAGCAGTGAAGCAGGGGTGCGGGAGCAGTACTTC.

The rearrangement joins TRBV30 to TRBJ1-2; no reliable D call. CDR3 size: 10 residues. Trimming took off 5 bases at V and 8 bases at J, with 9 bases between the two ends. Germline lookup yields CDR1 GTSNPN and CDR2 SVGIG (reference sequence). In DNA, the CDR3 is TGTGCCTGGGTTGGAGGGGGCTACACCTTC. Protein product: CAWVGGGYTF. The entire variable domain, with the rest obtained from reference TRBV30 and TRBJ1-2, is as follows: SQTIHQWPATLVQPVGSPLSLECTVEGTSNPNLYWYRQAAGRGLQLLFYSVGIGQISSEVPQNLSASRPQDRQFILSSKKLLLSDSGFYLCAWVGGGYTFGSGTRLTVV.

The chain recombines TRBV30 with TRBJ2-5; 11 bases are a match to TRBD2. The germline V gene has CDR1 GTSNPN and CDR2 SVGIG (reference sequence). With V trimmed by 1 base and J by 2 bases, 6 bases remained unmatched. The CDR3 consists of 16 residues. Here the CDR3 reads CAWSAKRTSGQETQYF. Written as DNA, the CDR3 is TGTGCCTGGAGTGCAAAAAGGACTAGCGGGCAAGAGACCCAGTACTTC.